One and the same sample provided the 17 T cell receptor beta chains below, sequenced in a study of blood T cell repertoires in COVID-19. Repertoires were generated with immunoSEQ multiplex PCR, while TCRdb's copy carries only in-frame clones and drops some. Among approximately 260,000 clones listed, 82% were seen once. The material sequenced was peripheral blood. These receptors were obtained from a woman older than 75 with active or convalescent COVID-19.

This clone was recorded only once. The rearrangement joins TRBV28 to TRBJ2-7; TRBD1 matches 7 bases. Germline lookup yields CDR1 MDHEN and CDR2 SYDVKM. V gave up 5 bases and J gave up 1 base; unmatched junction bases: 8. The length of the CDR3 is 15 residues. CDR3 loop: CASSPPGGNSYEQYF. CDR3 bases: TGTGCCAGCAGTCCCCCAGGGGGTAATTCCTACGAGCAGTACTTC.

This chain links TRBV2 with TRBJ2-7; the match to TRBD1 covers 8 bases. The CDR3 is made up of 18 amino acids. CDR1 SNHLY and CDR2 FYNNEI come from the germline V gene. J was trimmed by 4 bases and V by 1 base; bases with no gene match: 15. This chain's CDR3 is CASSEVMRMGQGAYEQYF. DNA of the CDR3: TGTGCCAGCAGTGAAGTAATGCGGATGGGGCAGGGGGCTTACGAGCAGTACTTC.

The V call is TRBV28, the J call TRBJ1-5; TRBD1 might be the D (6 bases). This CDR3 contains 16 residues. Germline V gives CDR1 MDHEN, CDR2 SYDVKM. The V and J ends lost 2 bases and 5 bases respectively, with 16 bases between them. The CDR3 loop is CASSLGQKQGYQPQHF. CDR3 nucleotide sequence: TGTGCCAGCAGTTTAGGACAGAAGCAAGGGTATCAGCCCCAGCATTTT. The entire variable domain, with the rest obtained from reference TRBV28 and TRBJ1-5, is as follows: DVKVTQSSRYLVKRTGEKVFLECVQDMDHENMFWYRQDPGLGLRLIYFSYDVKMKEKGDIPEGYSVSREKKERFSLILESASTNQTSMYLCASSLGQKQGYQPQHFGDGTRLSIL.

The chain joins TRBV5-1 to TRBJ1-1; D is possibly TRBD1 (6 bases). Trimming took off 4 bases at V and 1 base at J, with 11 bases between the two ends. The CDR3 runs 14 residues. The germline V gene has CDR1 SGHRS and CDR2 YFSETQ. The CDR3 is CASSALDRNTEAFF. The CDR3 DNA follows: TGCGCCAGCAGCGCTCTGGACAGGAACACTGAAGCTTTCTTT.

The gene calls are TRBV2 and TRBJ1-5, with 7 bases lining up with TRBD1. V trimming: 7 bases; J trimming: 1 base; junction bases outside the gene matches: 7. In germline, CDR1 is SNHLY, CDR2 FYNNEI. The CDR3 has 15 residues. Here the CDR3 DNA reads TGTGCCAGCACCAGGGACAGTGGGAGCAATCAGCCCCAGCATTTT. Protein product: CASTRDSGSNQPQHF.

The CDR3, as DNA: TGCGCCAGCAGCCAAGATCTAGCGGGAGGTTTGGATACGCAGTATTTT. Encoded protein: CASSQDLAGGLDTQYF. V usage is TRBV4-1 and J usage is TRBJ2-3; 11 nucleotides line up with TRBD2. The CDR3 consists of 16 residues. Germline CDR1 and CDR2: MGHRA and YSYEKL. With 0 bases clipped from V and 6 bases from J, the junction kept 5 bases outside the gene matches.

This clone was counted a few times. The V call is TRBV11-2, the J call TRBJ2-5; D not resolved. V gave up 2 bases and J gave up 4 bases, with 5 bases separating them. Germline V CDR1 and CDR2: SGHAT, FQNNGV. The CDR3 extends over 12 amino acids. The DNA of the CDR3 is TGTGCCAGCAGCTTAAACAGAGAGACCCAGTACTTC. Amino acids: CASSLNRETQYF.

This sequence joins TRBV5-1 and TRBJ2-5; D is perhaps TRBD1 (6 bases). Germline CDR1 reads SGHRS; CDR2 reads YFSETQ. The CDR3 runs to 16 residues. Trimming removed 4 bases at V and 4 bases at J, with 20 bases between. This CDR3 reads CASSPTGSPSIETQYF. The DNA for the CDR3 is TGCGCCAGCAGCCCCACAGGGTCACCCTCCATAGAGACCCAGTACTTC.

In its sample, this clone was seen a few times. The rearrangement joins TRBV7-9 to TRBJ2-7, with 10 bases matching TRBD1. The germline V gene has CDR1 SEHNR and CDR2 FQNEAQ (reference sequence). The length of the CDR3 is 12 residues. V lost 3 bases to trimming and J lost 9 bases; unmatched junction nucleotides: 2. The CDR3 DNA is TGTGCCAGCAGCTTGGACAGGGGGTCGCAGTACTTC. Its protein is CASSLDRGSQYF.

The V gene is TRBV5-1, the J gene TRBJ1-6; TRBD1 aligns across 7 bases. Trimming took 4 bases from V and 0 from J; bases not matched to a gene: 4. CDR3 size: 16 residues. CDR1 is SGHRS and CDR2 is YFSETQ in the germline V gene. CDR3 in DNA: TGCGCCAGCAGCGACCGACAGGGCTCCTATAATTCACCCCTCCACTTT. This sequence encodes CASSDRQGSYNSPLHF.

This sequence joins TRBV10-3 and TRBJ1-3; TRBD1 matches at 7 bases. This CDR3 is built from 14 residues. Germline V gene data show CDR1 as ENHRY and CDR2 as SYGVKD. With 10 bases clipped from V and 3 bases from J, the junction kept 9 bases outside the gene matches. CDR3 DNA: TGTGCCAGCACCGGGACAGTTAATGGAAACACCATATATTTT. It specifies CASTGTVNGNTIYF.

This rearrangement joins TRBV5-1 to TRBJ2-7, with a possible D match to TRBD1 (6 bases). Looked up from germline, CDR1 is SGHRS and CDR2 is YFSETQ. Trimming left V 4 bases short and J 5 bases short, with 10 bases between. CDR3 size: 12 residues. The CDR3 DNA sequence: TGCGCCAGCAGCCCCGGGACACACGAGCAGTACTTC. Its translation is CASSPGTHEQYF. The whole variable domain, filled in from reference TRBV5-1 and TRBJ2-7, reads KAGVTQTPRYLIKTRGQQVTLSCSPISGHRSVSWYQQTPGQGLQFLFEYFSETQRNKGNFPGRFSGRQFSNSRSEMNVSTLELGDSALYLCASSPGTHEQYFGPGTRLTVT.

The chain combines TRBV7-9 with TRBJ1-1; D is possibly TRBD1 (5 bases). The ends were cut back, 11 bases at V and 8 bases at J, with 24 bases in the middle. Germline lookup yields CDR1 SEHNR and CDR2 FQNEAQ (reference sequence). CDR3 size: 14 residues. CDR3 bases: TGTGCCTCCAGCCCGAACCAGGGTTTGCAAGAAGCTTTCTTT. It is translated as CASSPNQGLQEAFF.

The rearrangement uses TRBV3-1 (or the pseudogene TRBV3-2) and TRBJ2-3; D uncertain. CDR1 and CDR2 from the germline V gene are LGHDT and YNNKEL (reference sequence). V shed 6 bases and J shed 0 bases, with 22 bases lying between them. The CDR3 extends over 18 amino acids. The CDR3: CASSPKRISSFSTDTQYF. The CDR3 region has the DNA TGTGCCAGCAGTCCGAAGCGTATTAGCTCCTTTAGCACAGATACGCAGTATTTT.

This clone appeared once. V gene TRBV11-1 combines with J gene TRBJ1-3; D remains ambiguous. V was shortened by 5 bases and J by 7 bases, with 18 bases between the two germline ends. CDR1 is SGHAT, CDR2 FQDESV, per germline (reference sequence). The CDR3 sequence is 15 residues long. The CDR3 reads CASSLEGLGGNTIYF. CDR3 coding DNA: TGTGCCAGCAGCCTAGAGGGCCTCGGAGGCAACACCATATATTTT. Combining the CDR3 with reference TRBV11-1 and TRBJ1-3 gives the whole variable domain EAEVAQSPRYKITEKSQAVAFWCDPISGHATLYWYRQILGQGPELLVQFQDESVVDDSQLPKDRFSAERLKGVDSTLKIQPAELGDSAMYLCASSLEGLGGNTIYFGEGSWLTVV.

The chain combines TRBV7-2 with TRBJ2-7, with TRBD2 matching over 8 bases. Germline V gene data show CDR1 as SGHTA and CDR2 as FQGNSA. Losses at the gene ends were 5 bases for V and 4 bases for J; bases not matched to a gene: 10. The length of the CDR3 is 15 residues. CDR3 bases: TGTGCCAGCAGCGCCACCGGGACTAGATCGTACGAGCAGTACTTC. Translation: CASSATGTRSYEQYF.

CDR3 protein: CASSLQGQDYGYTF. The CDR3 nucleotides read TGTGCCAGCAGCTTGCAGGGGCAGGACTATGGCTACACCTTC. The rearrangement joins TRBV5-6 to TRBJ1-2, with a possible D match to TRBD1 (6 bases). The CDR3 totals 14 residues. Between the trimmed V and J ends, which lost 1 base and 3 bases, there was a span of 10 bases. CDR1 is SGHDT and CDR2 is YYEEEE in the germline V gene.